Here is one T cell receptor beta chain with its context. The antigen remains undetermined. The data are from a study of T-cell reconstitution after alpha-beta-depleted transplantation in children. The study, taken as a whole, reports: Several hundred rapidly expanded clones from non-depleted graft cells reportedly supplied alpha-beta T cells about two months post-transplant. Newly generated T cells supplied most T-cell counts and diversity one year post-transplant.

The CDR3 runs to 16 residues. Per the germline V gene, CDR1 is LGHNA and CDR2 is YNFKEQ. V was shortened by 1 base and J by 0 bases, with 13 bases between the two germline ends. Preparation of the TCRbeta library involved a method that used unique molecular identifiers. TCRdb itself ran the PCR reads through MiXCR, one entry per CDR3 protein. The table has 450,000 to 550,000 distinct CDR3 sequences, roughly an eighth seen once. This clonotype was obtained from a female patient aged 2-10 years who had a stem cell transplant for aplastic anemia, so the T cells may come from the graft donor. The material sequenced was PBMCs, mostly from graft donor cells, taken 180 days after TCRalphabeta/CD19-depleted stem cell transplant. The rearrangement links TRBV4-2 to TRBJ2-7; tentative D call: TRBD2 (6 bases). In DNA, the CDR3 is TGTGCCAGCAGCCAAGGTTGGGGGGAAGGCTCCTACGAGCAGTACTTC. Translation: CASSQGWGEGSYEQYF.